Sequencing of this T cell receptor (beta chain) was carried out in a study of blood T cells in healthy people across ages. Combining a sample-barcoded 5' primer with a J-beta primer mix, a second PCR ran for roughly 7 to 12 cycles. TCRdb re-derived calls from the 5' RACE reads in MiXCR, one entry per CDR3 protein. The data contain about 780,000 distinct CDR3 sequences, 20% to 30% of them seen just once; the ten biggest clones take up under 3%. Per sample, no less than 6 micrograms of total RNA were extracted. This clonotype has more than one count but fewer than ten. The CDR3 end shows no conserved phenylalanine or tryptophan, and so a read error is likely. V was pared by 3 bases and J by 3 bases, with 10 bases between. The CDR3 extends over 14 amino acids. Germline CDR1 reads SGHTS; CDR2 reads YDEGEE. These same records also appear under a second study, on T cells of mothers and their children.

This clonotype was obtained from a boy younger than 18 in good health. The V gene is TRBV5-8, the J gene TRBJ2-1; D ambiguous. Sequencing was performed on blood. CDR3 sequence (DNA): TGTGCCAGCAGCTCGGGTGAATTCTACAATGAGCAGTTCCTC. It yields the protein CASSSGEFYNEQFL.